The clone carrying this TCR beta chain was detected once. What it binds is not known. The record originates from a study of cytomegalovirus exposure and HLA in healthy donors. Study-wide results and caveats: It is likely that the observed cluster of highly shared sequence variants was a sequencing artifact.

The PCR employed 60 Vbeta primers together with 13 Jbeta primers. Data came from immunoSEQ multiplex PCR; TCRdb stores just in-frame clones and leaves some out. This table has 150,000 to 250,000 clones, 70% to 80% appearing once. The CDR3 has 15 residues. V was cut by 6 bases and J by 1 base, with 15 bases left in between. In germline, CDR1 is SGHRS, CDR2 YFSETQ. The clonotype was recovered from a man under 40 in good health and CMV-seronegative. The V call is TRBV5-1, the J call TRBJ2-3; D not certain. The sequenced sample was PBMCs. In nucleotides, the CDR3 is TGCGCCAGCACCCCTGTGGCGGAAGGCACAGATACGCAGTATTTT. Amino acids: CASTPVAEGTDTQYF.